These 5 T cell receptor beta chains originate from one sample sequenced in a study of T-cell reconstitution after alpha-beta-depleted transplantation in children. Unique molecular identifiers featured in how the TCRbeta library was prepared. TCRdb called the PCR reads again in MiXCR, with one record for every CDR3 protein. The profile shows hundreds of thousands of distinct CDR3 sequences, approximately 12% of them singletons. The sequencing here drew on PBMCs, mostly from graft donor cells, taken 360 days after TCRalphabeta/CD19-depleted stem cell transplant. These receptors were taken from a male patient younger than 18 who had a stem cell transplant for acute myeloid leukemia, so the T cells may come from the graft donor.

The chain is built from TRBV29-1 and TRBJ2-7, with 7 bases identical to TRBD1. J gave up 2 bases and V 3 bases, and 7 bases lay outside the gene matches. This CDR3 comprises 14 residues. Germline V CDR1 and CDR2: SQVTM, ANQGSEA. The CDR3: CSVDVGQAPYEQYF. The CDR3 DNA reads TGCAGCGTTGATGTAGGACAGGCGCCCTACGAGCAGTACTTC.

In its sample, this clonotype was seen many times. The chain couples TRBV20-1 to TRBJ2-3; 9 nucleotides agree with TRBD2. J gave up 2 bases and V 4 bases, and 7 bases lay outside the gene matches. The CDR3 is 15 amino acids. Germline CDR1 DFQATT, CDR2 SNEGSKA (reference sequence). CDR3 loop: CSAKGLAGFTDTQYF. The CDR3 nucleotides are TGCAGTGCTAAGGGCCTAGCGGGATTCACAGATACGCAGTATTTT.

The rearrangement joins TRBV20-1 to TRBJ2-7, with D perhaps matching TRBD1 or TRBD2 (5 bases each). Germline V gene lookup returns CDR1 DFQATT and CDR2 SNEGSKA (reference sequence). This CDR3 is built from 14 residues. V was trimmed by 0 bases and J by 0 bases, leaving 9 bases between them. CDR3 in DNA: TGCAGTGCTAGAGATGAGGGGTTCTCCTACGAGCAGTACTTC. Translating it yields CSARDEGFSYEQYF.

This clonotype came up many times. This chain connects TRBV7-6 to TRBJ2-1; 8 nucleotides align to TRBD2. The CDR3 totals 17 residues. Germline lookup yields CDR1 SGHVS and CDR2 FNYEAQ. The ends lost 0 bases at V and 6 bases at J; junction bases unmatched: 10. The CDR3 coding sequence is TGTGCCAGCAGCTTAGCGGCCTGCGGGAGGTCGCGCAATGAGCAGTTCTTC. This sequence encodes CASSLAACGRSRNEQFF.

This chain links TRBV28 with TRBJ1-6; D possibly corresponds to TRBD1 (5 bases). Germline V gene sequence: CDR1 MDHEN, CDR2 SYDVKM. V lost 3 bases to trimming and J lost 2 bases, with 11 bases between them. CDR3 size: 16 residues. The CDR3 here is CASSLRGTAYNSPLHF. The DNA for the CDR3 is TGTGCCAGCAGTTTGCGAGGGACGGCCTATAATTCACCCCTCCACTTT.